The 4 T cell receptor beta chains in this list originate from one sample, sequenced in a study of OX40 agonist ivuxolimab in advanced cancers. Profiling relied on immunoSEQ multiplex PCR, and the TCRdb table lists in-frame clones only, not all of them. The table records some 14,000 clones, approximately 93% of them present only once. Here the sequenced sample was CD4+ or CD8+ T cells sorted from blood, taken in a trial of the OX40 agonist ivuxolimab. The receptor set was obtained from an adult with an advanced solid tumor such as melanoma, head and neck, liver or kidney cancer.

CDR3 nucleotides: TGCGCCAGCAGTGAGGCTGGGGAGCAGTTCTTC. Amino acids: CASSEAGEQFF. The chain joins TRBV10-1 to TRBJ2-1; no reliable D call. Germline V gene sequence: CDR1 WNHNN, CDR2 SYGVQD (reference sequence). CDR3 length: 11 amino acids. V gave up 2 bases and J gave up 10 bases, with 6 bases separating them.

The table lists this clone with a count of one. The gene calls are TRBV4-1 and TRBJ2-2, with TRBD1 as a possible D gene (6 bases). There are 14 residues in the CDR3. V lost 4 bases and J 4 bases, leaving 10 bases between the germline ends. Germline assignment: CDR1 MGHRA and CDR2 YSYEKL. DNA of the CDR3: TGCGCCAGCAGCCGGGGGCCGGGCACCGGGGAGCTGTTTTTT. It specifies CASSRGPGTGELFF.

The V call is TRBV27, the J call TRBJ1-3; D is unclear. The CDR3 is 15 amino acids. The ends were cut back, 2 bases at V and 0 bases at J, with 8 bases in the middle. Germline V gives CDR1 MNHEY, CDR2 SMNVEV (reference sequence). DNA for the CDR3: TGTGCCAGCAGTTTAACCCCCAGCTCTGGAAACACCATATATTTT. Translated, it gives CASSLTPSSGNTIYF.

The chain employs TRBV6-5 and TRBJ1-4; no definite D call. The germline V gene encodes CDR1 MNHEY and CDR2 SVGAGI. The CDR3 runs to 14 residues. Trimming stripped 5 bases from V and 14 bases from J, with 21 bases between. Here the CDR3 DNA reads TGTGCCAGCAGTCCTAACAGCGGATTCGAAAGGCTGTTTTTT. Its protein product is CASSPNSGFERLFF.